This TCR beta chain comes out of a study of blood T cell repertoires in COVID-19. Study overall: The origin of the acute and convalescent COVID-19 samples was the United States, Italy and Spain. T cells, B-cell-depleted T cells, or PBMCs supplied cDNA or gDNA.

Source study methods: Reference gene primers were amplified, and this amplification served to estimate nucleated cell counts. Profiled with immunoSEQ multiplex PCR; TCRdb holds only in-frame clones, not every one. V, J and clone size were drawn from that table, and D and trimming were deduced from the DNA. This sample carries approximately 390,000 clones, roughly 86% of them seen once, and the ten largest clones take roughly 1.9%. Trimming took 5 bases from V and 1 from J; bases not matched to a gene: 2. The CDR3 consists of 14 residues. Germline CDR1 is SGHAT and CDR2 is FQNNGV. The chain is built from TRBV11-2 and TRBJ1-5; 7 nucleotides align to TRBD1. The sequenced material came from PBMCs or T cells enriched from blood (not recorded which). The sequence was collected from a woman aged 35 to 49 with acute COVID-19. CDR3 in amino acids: CASSETGSNQPQHF. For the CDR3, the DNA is TGTGCCAGCAGCGAGACAGGGAGCAATCAGCCCCAGCATTTT.